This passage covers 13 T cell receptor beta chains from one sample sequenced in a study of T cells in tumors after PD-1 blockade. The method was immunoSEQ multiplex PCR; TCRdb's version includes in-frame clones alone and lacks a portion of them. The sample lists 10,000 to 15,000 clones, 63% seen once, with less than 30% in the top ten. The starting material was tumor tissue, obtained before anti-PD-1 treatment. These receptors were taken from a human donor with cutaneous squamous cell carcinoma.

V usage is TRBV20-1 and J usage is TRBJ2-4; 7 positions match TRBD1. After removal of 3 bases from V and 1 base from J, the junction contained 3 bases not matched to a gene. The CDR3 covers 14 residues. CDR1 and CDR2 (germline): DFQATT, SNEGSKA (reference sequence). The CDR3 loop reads CSASRGLAKNIQYF. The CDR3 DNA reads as TGCAGTGCTAGTAGGGGGCTGGCCAAAAACATTCAGTACTTC.

CDR3 DNA sequence: TGCAGCGTGGGGGACAGTTCGGGCACTGAAGCTTTCTTT. Amino acid sequence: CSVGDSSGTEAFF. The chain employs TRBV29-1 and TRBJ1-1, with 7 bases identical to TRBD1. The CDR3 extends over 13 amino acids. The germline V gene has CDR1 SQVTM and CDR2 ANQGSEA. V was clipped by 6 bases and J by 4 bases; unmatched bases: 8. Full variable domain (remainder filled in from reference TRBV29-1 and TRBJ1-1): SAVISQKPSRDICQRGTSLTIQCQVDSQVTMMFWYRQQPGQSLTLIATANQGSEATYESGFVIDKFPISRPNLTFSTLTVSNMSPEDSSIYLCSVGDSSGTEAFFGQGTRLTVV.

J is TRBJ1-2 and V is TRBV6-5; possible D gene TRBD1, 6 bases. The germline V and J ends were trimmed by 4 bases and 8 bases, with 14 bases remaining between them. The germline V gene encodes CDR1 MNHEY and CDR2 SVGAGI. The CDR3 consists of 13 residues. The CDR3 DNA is TGTGCCAGCAGTTCCCTACAGGGTTCCGGCTACACCTTC. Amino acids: CASSSLQGSGYTF.

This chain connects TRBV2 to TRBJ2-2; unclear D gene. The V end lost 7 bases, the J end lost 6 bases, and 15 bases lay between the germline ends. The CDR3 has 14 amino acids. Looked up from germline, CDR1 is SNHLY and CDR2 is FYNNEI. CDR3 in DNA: TGTGCCAGCATTAGGGCCCTACCCCCCGGGGAGCTGTTTTTT. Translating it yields CASIRALPPGELFF.

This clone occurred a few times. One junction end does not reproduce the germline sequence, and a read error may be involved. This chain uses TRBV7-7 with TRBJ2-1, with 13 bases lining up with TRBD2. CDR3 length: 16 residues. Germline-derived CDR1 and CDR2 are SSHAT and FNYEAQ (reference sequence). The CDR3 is CASSSRLAGGYNEQFF. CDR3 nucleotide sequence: TGTGCTAGCAGCTCCCGACTAGCGGGGGGATACAATGAGCAGTTCTTC.

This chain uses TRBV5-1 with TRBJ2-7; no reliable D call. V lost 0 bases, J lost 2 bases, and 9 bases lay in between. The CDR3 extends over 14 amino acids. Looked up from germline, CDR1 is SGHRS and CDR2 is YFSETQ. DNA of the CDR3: TGCGCCAGCAGCTTGGGACAAATTACCTACGAGCAGTACTTC. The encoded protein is CASSLGQITYEQYF.

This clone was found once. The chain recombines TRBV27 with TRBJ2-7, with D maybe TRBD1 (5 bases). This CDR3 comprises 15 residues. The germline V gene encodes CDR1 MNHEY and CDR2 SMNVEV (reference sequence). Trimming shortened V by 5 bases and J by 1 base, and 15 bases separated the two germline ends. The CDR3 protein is CASSPFSRQSYEQYF. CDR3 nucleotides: TGTGCCAGCAGTCCCTTTTCCCGACAGTCCTACGAGCAGTACTTC.

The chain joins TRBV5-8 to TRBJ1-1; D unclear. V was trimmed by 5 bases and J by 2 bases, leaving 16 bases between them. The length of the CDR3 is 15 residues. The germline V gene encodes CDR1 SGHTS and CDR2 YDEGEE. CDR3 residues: CASRRKDLSNTEAFF. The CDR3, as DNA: TGTGCCAGCAGGCGTAAAGACCTATCAAACACTGAAGCTTTCTTT.

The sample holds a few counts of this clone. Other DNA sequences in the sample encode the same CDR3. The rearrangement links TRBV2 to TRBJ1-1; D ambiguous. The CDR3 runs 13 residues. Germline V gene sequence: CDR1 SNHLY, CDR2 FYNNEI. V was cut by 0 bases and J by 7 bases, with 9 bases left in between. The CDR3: CASSEAREFEAFF. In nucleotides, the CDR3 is TGTGCCAGCAGTGAAGCTCGGGAATTTGAAGCTTTCTTT.

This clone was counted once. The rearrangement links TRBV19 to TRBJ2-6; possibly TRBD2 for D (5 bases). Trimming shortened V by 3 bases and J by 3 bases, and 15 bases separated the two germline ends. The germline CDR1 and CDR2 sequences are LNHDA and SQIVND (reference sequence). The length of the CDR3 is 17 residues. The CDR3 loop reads CASSMSRGGVGANVLTF. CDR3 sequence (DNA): TGTGCCAGTAGTATGTCCCGGGGTGGAGTTGGGGCCAACGTCCTGACTTTC.

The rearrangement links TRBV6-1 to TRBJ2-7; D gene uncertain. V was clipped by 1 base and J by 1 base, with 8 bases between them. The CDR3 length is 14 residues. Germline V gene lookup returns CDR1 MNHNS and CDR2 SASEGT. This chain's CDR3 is CASSEVGISYEQYF. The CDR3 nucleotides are TGTGCCAGCAGTGAAGTGGGCATATCCTACGAGCAGTACTTC.

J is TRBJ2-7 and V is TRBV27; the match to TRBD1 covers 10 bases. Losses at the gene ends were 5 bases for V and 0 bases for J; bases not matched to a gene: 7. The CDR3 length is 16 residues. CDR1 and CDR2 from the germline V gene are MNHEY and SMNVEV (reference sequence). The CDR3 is CASSPRQGAYSYEQYF. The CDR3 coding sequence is TGTGCCAGCAGTCCGCGACAGGGGGCGTACTCCTACGAGCAGTACTTC.

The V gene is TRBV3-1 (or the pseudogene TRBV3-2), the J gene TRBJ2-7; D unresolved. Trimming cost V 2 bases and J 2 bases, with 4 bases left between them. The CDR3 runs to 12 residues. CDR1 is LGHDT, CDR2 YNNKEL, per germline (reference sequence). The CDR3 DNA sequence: TGTGCCAGCAGCCAAACTCCCTACGAGCAGTACTTC. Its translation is CASSQTPYEQYF.